The 29 T cell receptor beta chains given below trace back to one sample, sequenced in a study of CD8+CD57+ T cells in acquired aplastic anemia. The template for TCR beta VDJ and CDR3 sequence profiling was genomic DNA. TCRdb re-called the reads with MiXCR, one entry per CDR3 protein. This sample has around 180,000 distinct CDR3 sequences, with about 60% found just once. Sequenced input: sorted CD4+, CD8+, or CD8+CD57+ T cells (not recorded which) from PBMCs. These receptors all stem from a human donor in good health.

The V gene is TRBV5-1, the J gene TRBJ2-1; possibly TRBD1 for D (6 bases). Germline V gene data show CDR1 as SGHRS and CDR2 as YFSETQ. V lost 4 bases, J lost 7 bases, and 18 bases lay in between. The CDR3 extends over 15 amino acids. In DNA form, the CDR3 reads TGCGCCAGCAGCCCCCGGGACAAGGAGGTTAATGAGCAGTTCTTC. Protein product: CASSPRDKEVNEQFF.

On this clonotype itself: It may be a read error: a sequence one base away is much more abundant. The V gene is TRBV4-1, the J gene TRBJ1-3; D gene unclear. V was clipped by 3 bases and J by 8 bases, with 8 bases between them. Per the germline V gene, CDR1 is MGHRA and CDR2 is YSYEKL. The CDR3 length is 12 residues. CDR3: CASSQGSDTIYF. In DNA form, the CDR3 reads TGCGCCAGCAGCCAGGGGTCAGACACCATATATTTT.

This clonotype was counted ten times or more. The V gene is TRBV7-2, the J gene TRBJ2-5, with TRBD2 matching 10 bases. Germline assignment: CDR1 SGHTA and CDR2 FQGNSA. There are 15 residues in the CDR3. J was trimmed by 5 bases and V by 5 bases; bases with no gene match: 8. CDR3 coding DNA: TGTGCCAGCAGCCGCAATGGGGGACTAGCGGAGACCCAGTACTTC. This encodes CASSRNGGLAETQYF.

This clonotype has just a few counts. The rearrangement links TRBV6-1 to TRBJ2-7; tentative D call: TRBD1 (5 bases). Germline CDR1 and CDR2: MNHNS and SASEGT. V lost 4 bases and J lost 5, with 6 bases in between. This CDR3 has 11 amino acids. CDR3 nucleotide sequence: TGTGCCAGCAGTGTAGGGGACGAGCAGTACTTC. It translates to CASSVGDEQYF.

This clonotype was counted a single time. The genes are TRBV12-3 or TRBV12-4 and TRBJ2-1, with D perhaps assigned TRBD1 or TRBD2 (5 bases each). The CDR3 has 13 amino acids. V lost 4 bases and J lost 5, with 9 bases in between. In DNA form, the CDR3 reads TGTGCCAGCAGTTGGGACCAGAACAATGAGCAGTTCTTC. It translates to CASSWDQNNEQFF.

The gene calls are TRBV2 and TRBJ2-7; 9 bases agree with TRBD2. Trimming took 10 bases from V and 7 from J; bases not matched to a gene: 11. The CDR3 consists of 13 residues. Looked up from germline, CDR1 is SNHLY and CDR2 is FYNNEI. The CDR3 nucleotides are TGTGCCACGAGCGGGGGGCTAGGCGGGGAGCAGTACTTC. Protein product: CATSGGLGGEQYF.

The chain is built from TRBV7-6 and TRBJ1-1; D unresolved. Trimming pared 5 bases from V and 1 base from J, leaving 8 bases between. Germline V gene data show CDR1 as SGHVS and CDR2 as FNYEAQ. The CDR3 length is 13 residues. Written as DNA, the CDR3 is TGTGCCAGCAGCCTCGCCTGGAACACTGAAGCTTTCTTT. Its protein is CASSLAWNTEAFF.

This chain joins TRBV29-1 and TRBJ1-1; unclear D gene. Germline CDR1 is SQVTM and CDR2 is ANQGSEA. This CDR3 is built from 12 residues. Trimming took 7 bases from V and 2 from J, leaving 11 bases between them. CDR3 protein: CSGGTPNTEAFF. CDR3 DNA sequence: TGCAGCGGGGGAACACCAAACACTGAAGCTTTCTTT.

The J gene is TRBJ1-6, the V gene TRBV7-9; 7 positions agree with TRBD1. Per the germline V gene, CDR1 is SEHNR and CDR2 is FQNEAQ (reference sequence). The CDR3 sequence is 14 residues long. V dropped 6 bases and J dropped 8; count of bases not matched to a gene: 7. The CDR3 spells CASRGTVIDSPLHF. The CDR3 DNA is TGTGCCAGCAGGGGGACAGTTATTGATTCACCCCTCCACTTT.

The chain carries TRBV20-1 and TRBJ1-1; unclear D gene. CDR1 is DFQATT and CDR2 is SNEGSKA in the germline V gene (reference sequence). The ends were cut back, 3 bases at V and 4 bases at J, with 12 bases in the middle. The CDR3 spans 13 residues. CDR3 coding DNA: TGCAGTGCTAGCGGGCACCTGGTCACTGAAGCTTTCTTT. Residues: CSASGHLVTEAFF.

V usage is TRBV10-3 and J usage is TRBJ1-6, with TRBD1 matching 7 bases. The CDR3 loop spans 13 amino acids. The germline V gene encodes CDR1 ENHRY and CDR2 SYGVKD. Losses at the gene ends were 6 bases for V and 6 bases for J; bases not matched to a gene: 2. As DNA, the CDR3 is TGTGCCATCAGAGGGACAGCTAATTCACCCCTCCACTTT. It specifies CAIRGTANSPLHF.

With regard to this clonotype: At one end the junction does not follow the germline gene, possibly because of a read error. The V gene is TRBV7-3, the J gene TRBJ2-1, with 8 bases identical to TRBD1. Germline lookup yields CDR1 SGHTA and CDR2 FQGTGA. This CDR3 has 15 amino acids. The CDR3 loop reads CASSLNTGGGNEQFF. The DNA of the CDR3 is TGTGCCAGCAGTTTAAACACAGGGGGTGGCAATGAGCAGTTCTTC.

This chain joins TRBV5-1 and TRBJ2-1; TRBD2 agrees at 11 bases. Trimming took 0 bases from V and 5 from J; bases not matched to a gene: 10. The CDR3 is made up of 18 amino acids. From germline, CDR1 is SGHRS and CDR2 YFSETQ. The CDR3 sequence is CASSLAPPGTSGDNEQFF. CDR3 in DNA: TGCGCCAGCAGCTTGGCCCCTCCTGGGACTAGCGGCGACAATGAGCAGTTCTTC.

The chain has TRBV14 and TRBJ1-2, with D unresolved. Germline V gives CDR1 SGHDN, CDR2 FVKESK. The CDR3 length is 15 residues. The V end was cut by 3 bases, the J end by 0 bases, with 11 bases between. CDR3 nucleotide sequence: TGTGCCAGCAGCCAGGCCTCTTCAACTAACTATGGCTACACCTTC. Protein: CASSQASSTNYGYTF.

This clonotype appeared a few times. A read error is possible here, since a much larger clone lies one base away. V usage is TRBV20-1 and J usage is TRBJ1-1; D unresolved. The CDR3 runs to 13 residues. Per germline, CDR1 DFQATT and CDR2 SNEGSKA (reference sequence). CDR3 sequence: CSASEGTNTEASF. The CDR3 coding sequence is TGCAGTGCTAGTGAAGGTACGAACACTGAAGCTTCCTTT.

The chain combines TRBV20-1 with TRBJ2-6; D uncertain. V lost 2 bases, J lost 3 bases, and 8 bases lay in between. The CDR3 sequence is 14 residues long. The V gene's germline CDR1 is DFQATT and CDR2 SNEGSKA (reference sequence). The CDR3 protein is CSARRVVGANVLTF. CDR3 DNA: TGCAGTGCTAGACGGGTTGTTGGGGCCAACGTCCTGACTTTC.

This clonotype was recorded a few times. The V and J genes are TRBV10-3 and TRBJ2-7; TRBD2 matches 7 bases. Germline CDR1 reads ENHRY; CDR2 reads SYGVKD. This CDR3 has 13 amino acids. Trimming cost V 7 bases and J 4 bases; bases outside gene matches: 7. Written as DNA, the CDR3 is TGTGCCATCATGGGGCTAGCGGCATACGAGCAGTACTTC. This encodes CAIMGLAAYEQYF.

The rearrangement uses TRBV6-5 and TRBJ1-2; D is uncertain. V was shortened by 9 bases and J by 4 bases, with 6 bases between the two germline ends. The CDR3 is 10 amino acids. Germline lookup yields CDR1 MNHEY and CDR2 SVGAGI. The CDR3 protein is CASFRYGYTF. CDR3 DNA sequence: TGTGCCAGTTTTCGCTATGGCTACACCTTC.

The CDR3 nucleotides read TGTGCCAGCAGCGTAGGGGGCTGGAACACTGAAGCTTTCTTT. It encodes CASSVGGWNTEAFF. The chain employs TRBV9 and TRBJ1-1, with D possibly being TRBD1 (5 bases). The germline V gene encodes CDR1 SGDLS and CDR2 YYNGEE. V was clipped by 0 bases and J by 1 base, with 7 bases between them. This CDR3 region has 14 residues.

This clonotype was seen at least ten times. DNA of the CDR3: TGTGCCAGCAGTTTTGGAGGGGCCGCCCGATTCGCCGAAGGCTACACCTTC. It yields the protein CASSFGGAARFAEGYTF. The chain employs TRBV12-3 or TRBV12-4 and TRBJ1-2; D possibly corresponds to TRBD1 (5 bases). V was clipped by 3 bases and J by 8 bases, with 25 bases between them. This CDR3 has 17 amino acids.

This clonotype has ten or more counts. The gene calls are TRBV4-3 and TRBJ2-2, with D perhaps TRBD1 (6 bases). The length of the CDR3 is 15 residues. With 4 bases removed from V and 4 bases from J, the gap between germline ends came to 13 bases. From germline, CDR1 is LGHNA and CDR2 YSLEER. This CDR3 is CASSPTGLGTGELFF. CDR3 coding DNA: TGCGCCAGCAGCCCAACAGGGCTCGGCACCGGGGAGCTGTTTTTT.

This clonotype was counted once. The gene calls are TRBV10-3 and TRBJ2-7; a weak D match, TRBD2 (5 bases). CDR1 ENHRY and CDR2 SYGVKD come from the germline V gene. The V end was cut by 0 bases, the J end by 0 bases, with 9 bases between. CDR3 size: 15 residues. CDR3 DNA: TGTGCCATCAGTGAGTCTAGCGCGGTCTCCTACGAGCAGTACTTC. Its translation: CAISESSAVSYEQYF.

The rearrangement joins TRBV20-1 to TRBJ2-7; 8 nucleotides line up with TRBD1. V was clipped by 3 bases and J by 3 bases; unmatched bases: 7. CDR1 and CDR2 (germline): DFQATT, SNEGSKA (reference sequence). The CDR3 runs 14 residues. The CDR3 is CSASGQGFGYEQYF. Written as DNA, the CDR3 is TGCAGTGCTAGTGGACAGGGTTTTGGCTACGAGCAGTACTTC.

The gene calls are TRBV7-2 and TRBJ1-4; D unresolved. Trimming took 1 base from V and 3 from J, leaving 6 bases between them. The CDR3 is 14 residues long. Germline V lookup: CDR1 SGHTA, CDR2 FQGNSA. In DNA, the CDR3 is TGTGCCAGCAGCTTAGGTTGGGCTAATGAAAAACTGTTTTTT. Translating it yields CASSLGWANEKLFF.

The chain has TRBV15 and TRBJ1-1; 9 bases are shared with TRBD1. V shed 0 bases and J 11 bases; nucleotides not matched to a gene: 7. The CDR3 is 14 residues long. From germline, CDR1 is LNHNV and CDR2 YYDKDF (reference sequence). CDR3 nucleotides: TGTGCCACCAGCAGAGATTGGGGACAGGGTTCGGCTTTCTTT. Protein: CATSRDWGQGSAFF.

This chain uses TRBV2 with TRBJ1-6, with D possibly matching TRBD1 (5 bases). The CDR3 is made up of 15 amino acids. Looked up from germline, CDR1 is SNHLY and CDR2 is FYNNEI. V was clipped by 5 bases and J by 9 bases, with 17 bases between them. The CDR3 loop is CASSSLDISVSPLHF. In nucleotides, the CDR3 is TGTGCCAGCAGTAGTCTGGACATATCGGTTTCACCCCTCCACTTT.

Comment on this clonotype: At one of its ends the junction is not consistent with the germline gene, which may arise from a read error. The rearrangement links TRBV5-1 to TRBJ2-7, with D tentatively TRBD2 (5 bases). Looked up from germline, CDR1 is SGHRS and CDR2 is YFSETQ. The CDR3 is 13 amino acids. CDR3 sequence reads: CASSLDGLYEQYF. DNA of the CDR3: TGTGCCAGCAGCTTAGACGGACTCTACGAGCAGTACTTC.

The V call is TRBV9, the J call TRBJ1-4; TRBD1 matches at 8 bases. Germline CDR1 is SGDLS and CDR2 is YYNGEE. Trimming at V came to 2 bases and at J to 8 bases, leaving 5 bases not matched to a gene. The CDR3 consists of 14 residues. CDR3 DNA: TGTGCCAGCAGCGTTGGACAGGGATGGGAAAAACTGTTTTTT. Translated: CASSVGQGWEKLFF.

This rearrangement joins TRBV10-3 to TRBJ2-7, with TRBD1 as a possible D gene (5 bases). Between the trimmed V and J ends, which lost 4 bases and 2 bases, there was a span of 12 bases. The CDR3 is made up of 14 amino acids. Germline CDR1 ENHRY, CDR2 SYGVKD. CDR3 in amino acids: CAISVSGNPYEQYF. In nucleotides, the CDR3 is TGTGCCATCAGTGTTTCAGGGAATCCCTACGAGCAGTACTTC.